This record concerns one T cell receptor (beta chain) sequence. Repertoires were generated with immunoSEQ multiplex PCR, while TCRdb's copy carries only in-frame clones and drops some. The repertoire holds some 2 million clones, with less than 95% as singletons. In the naive CD8 group, cells lacked CD45RO and were positively selected for CCR7, so terminally differentiated effector memory CD45RA+ cells were left out. Donors were healthy HIV-negative adults without recent acute infections or vaccinations. This record belongs to a study of shared clonotypes between healthy human individuals. The CDR3 is made up of 14 amino acids. The germline V and J ends were trimmed by 5 bases and 4 bases, with 11 bases remaining between them. Germline lookup yields CDR1 SEHNR and CDR2 FQNEAQ (reference sequence).

The chain carries TRBV7-9 and TRBJ1-4; D not resolved. Sequenced: naive CD8+ T cells sorted from blood. The sequence derives from a man younger than 35 in good health. CDR3 loop: CASSNLGYNEKLFF. CDR3 nucleotide sequence: TGTGCCAGCAGCAATCTGGGATATAATGAAAAACTGTTTTTT.